Sequencing of this T cell receptor beta chain was carried out in a study of shared clonotypes between healthy human individuals. Data came from immunoSEQ multiplex PCR; TCRdb stores just in-frame clones and leaves some out. The profile covers about 800,000 clones, with approximately 97% appearing a single time and less than 0.25% taken by the ten largest. The CDR3 runs 15 residues. CDR1 is MNHNS and CDR2 is SASEGT in the germline V gene. The trim removed 7 bases at V and 6 bases at J, leaving 9 bases unmatched. Naive CD8 cells lacked CD45RO, underwent positive selection for CCR7 and left out terminally differentiated effector memory CD45RA+ cells. A single count supports this clone.

Input material: naive CD8+ T cells sorted from blood. The J gene is TRBJ2-1, the V gene TRBV6-1; 10 bases are a match to TRBD2. This TCR was recovered from a man aged 25 to 45 in good health. The CDR3 bases are TGTGCCAGCAATACTCAGCGGGAGGGTAGCAATGAGCAGTTCTTC. Residues: CASNTQREGSNEQFF.